The clone carrying this TCR beta chain came up once. The data were produced by immunoSEQ multiplex PCR, yet TCRdb's version contains in-frame clones alone and is incomplete. The sample includes 650,000 to 800,000 clones, over 60% of them seen just once. None of the donors, who were healthy HIV-negative adults, had recently had acute infections or vaccinations. Investigators divided CD4+ cells into CD45RA+ naive and CD45RA-negative memory subsets. These data are taken from a study of shared clonotypes between healthy human individuals. Germline CDR1 is SNHLY and CDR2 is FYNNEI. This CDR3 spans 14 amino acids. Trimming removed 3 bases at V and 9 bases at J, with 18 bases between.

Sequencing was carried out using memory CD4+ T cells sorted from blood. The sample's subset: CD45RA-negative fraction. The rearrangement links TRBV2 to TRBJ2-7, with D possibly TRBD1 on 5 matching bases. The receptor was derived from a woman aged 25 to 45 in good health. CDR3 sequence reads: CASSEQGTTARQYF. The DNA of the CDR3 is TGTGCCAGCAGTGAGCAGGGAACTACAGCGAGGCAGTACTTC.